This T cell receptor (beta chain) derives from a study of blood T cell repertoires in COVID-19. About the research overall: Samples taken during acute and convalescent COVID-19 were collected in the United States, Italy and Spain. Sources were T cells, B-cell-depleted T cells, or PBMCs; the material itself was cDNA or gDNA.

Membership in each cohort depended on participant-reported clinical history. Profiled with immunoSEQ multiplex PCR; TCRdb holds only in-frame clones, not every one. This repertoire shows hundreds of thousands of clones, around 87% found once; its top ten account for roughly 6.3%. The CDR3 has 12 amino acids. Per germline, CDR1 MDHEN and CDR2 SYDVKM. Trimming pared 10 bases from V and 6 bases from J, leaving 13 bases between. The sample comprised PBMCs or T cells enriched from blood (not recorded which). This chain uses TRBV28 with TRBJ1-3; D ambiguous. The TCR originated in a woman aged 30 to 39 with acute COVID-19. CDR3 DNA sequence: TGTGCCACGTCCCGGGTAGAAAACACCATATATTTT. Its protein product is CATSRVENTIYF.